This is a list of T cell receptor beta chains from one sample in a study of shared clonotypes between healthy human individuals. The data were produced by immunoSEQ multiplex PCR, yet TCRdb's version contains in-frame clones alone and is incomplete. The data show some 2.4 million clones, 90% to 95% seen once. Sample: naive CD4+ T cells from PBMCs. The receptors were sampled from a man younger than 35 in good health. Some clones in this sample may be carry-over from other donors' samples. The CDR3 runs from the conserved cysteine through the conserved F or W. D genes are given only for firm matches. Size tells how often a clone was seen (once, few, many) or the class of an expanded clone, and some rows leave it out.

V gene,J gene,clone size,D gene,CDR3 DNA,CDR3 protein
TRBV5-1,TRBJ1-1,-,TRBD1,TGCGCCAGCAGTGACGGCGACAGGGGGCGGAACACTGAAGCTTTCTTT,CASSDGDRGRNTEAFF
TRBV11-2,TRBJ2-2,-,-,TGTGCCAGCAGCTCAGTTAGGGGCCGGGTCACCGGGGAGCTGTTTTTT,CASSSVRGRVTGELFF
TRBV15,TRBJ2-7,-,TRBD2,TGTGCCACCAGCTCCTTAAGCGGGGGTACCTACGAGCAGTACTTC,CATSSLSGGTYEQYF
TRBV6-5,TRBJ2-7,-,TRBD1,TGTGCCAGCAGTTCCAGGACAGGGCAGGACGAGCAGTACTTC,CASSSRTGQDEQYF
TRBV6-5,TRBJ2-7,-,-,TGTGCCAGCAGTTACGATTCGGGTAACTCCTACGAGCAGTACTTC,CASSYDSGNSYEQYF
TRBV5-1,TRBJ1-1,-,-,TGCGCCAGCAGCTCGATCACGGGACCCCCGAACACTGAAGCTTTCTTT,CASSSITGPPNTEAFF
TRBV9,TRBJ2-1,-,-,TGTGCCAGCAGCGTAGGTATTAGCGGATCCTACAATGAGCAGTTCTTC,CASSVGISGSYNEQFF
TRBV28,TRBJ2-1,-,-,TGTGCCAGCAGTTTAGCTGTCGGAGCCTACAATGAGCAGTTCTTC,CASSLAVGAYNEQFF
TRBV5-1,TRBJ2-5,-,-,TGCGCCAGCAGCTCGGACAGTTTAGAAGAGACCCAGTACTTC,CASSSDSLEETQYF
TRBV7-9,TRBJ1-1,-,TRBD1,TGTGCCAGCAGCCTGATGGACAGGAAGAACACTGAAGCTTTCTTT,CASSLMDRKNTEAFF
TRBV27,TRBJ2-1,-,TRBD2,TGTGCCAGCAGGGGGCCCCCCCCTAGCGGGCGACCCTTCTACAATGAGCAGTTCTTC,CASRGPPPSGRPFYNEQFF
TRBV9,TRBJ1-2,-,-,TGTGCCAGCACCCGACACGGAAACTATGGCTACACCTTC,CASTRHGNYGYTF
TRBV6-1,TRBJ2-2,few,-,TGTGCCAGCAAAATAACAAACGGGAACACCGGGGAGCTGTTTTTT,CASKITNGNTGELFF